The 14 T cell receptor beta chains below come from one sample, sequenced in a study of blood T cell repertoires in COVID-19. Libraries were prepared by immunoSEQ multiplex PCR; TCRdb keeps only in-frame clonotypes and omits some of them. In the table there are 200,000 or so clones, about 80% of which are singletons. The specimen was peripheral blood. The receptors here all came from a woman aged 25 to 39 who had recovered from COVID-19.

V is TRBV7-6 and J is TRBJ2-2; maybe TRBD2 (5 bases). Germline V lookup: CDR1 SGHVS, CDR2 FNYEAQ. V lost 0 bases and J 5 bases, leaving 10 bases between the germline ends. The CDR3 is 15 amino acids. The CDR3 DNA reads as TGTGCCAGCAGCTTAGCCCCACGGGGAACCGGGGAGCTGTTTTTT. The encoded protein is CASSLAPRGTGELFF.

This sequence joins TRBV28 and TRBJ2-2; D uncertain. Germline V gene sequence: CDR1 MDHEN, CDR2 SYDVKM. The CDR3 loop spans 14 amino acids. The germline V and J ends were trimmed by 1 base and 3 bases, with 6 bases remaining between them. The CDR3 bases are TGTGCCAGCAGTTTATTGGGCGACACCGGGGAGCTGTTTTTT. It translates to CASSLLGDTGELFF.

This chain connects TRBV27 to TRBJ1-1, with 7 nucleotides matching TRBD1. Germline CDR1 MNHEY, CDR2 SMNVEV (reference sequence). The CDR3 totals 15 residues. V gave up 0 bases and J gave up 1 base; unmatched junction bases: 2. The CDR3: CASSLSQGGNTEAFF. CDR3 bases: TGTGCCAGCAGTTTATCTCAGGGGGGGAACACTGAAGCTTTCTTT.

J is TRBJ2-1 and V is TRBV28; TRBD1 matches 10 bases. There are 16 residues in the CDR3. J was trimmed by 7 bases and V by 2 bases; bases with no gene match: 8. Looked up from germline, CDR1 is MDHEN and CDR2 is SYDVKM. The CDR3 sequence is CASSLGGTGAPNEQFF. CDR3 coding DNA: TGTGCCAGCAGTTTAGGAGGGACAGGGGCACCGAATGAGCAGTTCTTC.

The chain has TRBV5-4 and TRBJ2-5; 8 nucleotides align to TRBD2. From germline, CDR1 is SGHNT and CDR2 YYREEE (reference sequence). The CDR3 is 16 amino acids. Unmatched junction bases numbered 6, after V lost 0 bases and J lost 2 bases. Written as DNA, the CDR3 is TGTGCCAGCAGCTTGGGTAGCGGGGCTTTTCAAGAGACCCAGTACTTC. This encodes CASSLGSGAFQETQYF. The full variable domain, its missing parts supplied by reference TRBV5-4 and TRBJ2-5, is ETGVTQSPTHLIKTRGQQVTLRCSSQSGHNTVSWYQQALGQGPQFIFQYYREEENGRGNFPPRFSGLQFPNYSSELNVNALELDDSALYLCASSLGSGAFQETQYFGPGTRLLVL.

This clone has only a few counts. The J gene is TRBJ2-1, the V gene TRBV5-1; a weak D match, TRBD2 (5 bases). Germline values: CDR1 SGHRS, CDR2 YFSETQ. The CDR3 extends over 14 amino acids. The V and J ends lost 4 bases and 8 bases respectively, with 16 bases between them. CDR3 sequence reads: CASSPIGSGDEQFF. As DNA, the CDR3 is TGCGCCAGCAGCCCTATCGGATCCGGGGATGAGCAGTTCTTC.

The chain combines TRBV7-3 with TRBJ1-1; 7 bases fit TRBD1. Germline V CDR1 and CDR2: SGHTA, FQGTGA. This CDR3 is 13 amino acids long. V lost 5 bases to trimming and J lost 8 bases; unmatched junction nucleotides: 8. This chain's CDR3 is CASSLGQAEEAFF. CDR3 bases: TGTGCCAGCAGCCTCGGACAGGCCGAAGAAGCTTTCTTT.

This clone was seen only once. The chain is built from TRBV30 and TRBJ2-7, with D maybe TRBD2 (6 bases). V gave up 5 bases and J gave up 2 bases, with 16 bases separating them. The CDR3 contains 14 residues. Germline CDR1 GTSNPN, CDR2 SVGIG (reference sequence). The CDR3 DNA reads TGTGCCTGGTACCCCGGGACTCCCCCCTACGAGCAGTACTTC. Translation gives CAWYPGTPPYEQYF.

This clone has a count of ten or more. The chain employs TRBV9 and TRBJ2-2; 8 bases fit TRBD2. With V trimmed by 4 bases and J by 0 bases, 5 bases remained unmatched. Germline CDR1 and CDR2: SGDLS and YYNGEE. This CDR3 has 16 amino acids. The CDR3 region is CASSPFSGANTGELFF. The CDR3 nucleotides are TGTGCCAGCAGCCCTTTTAGCGGGGCGAACACCGGGGAGCTGTTTTTT.

This sequence joins TRBV5-1 and TRBJ2-7, with a tentative D call TRBD1 (5 bases). Germline V lookup: CDR1 SGHRS, CDR2 YFSETQ. The CDR3 spans 14 residues. Trimming removed 4 bases at V and 2 bases at J, with 13 bases between. CDR3 sequence: CASSVAGSAYEQYF. The CDR3 DNA reads as TGCGCCAGCAGCGTTGCAGGGTCCGCCTACGAGCAGTACTTC. Combining the CDR3 with reference TRBV5-1 and TRBJ2-7 gives the whole variable domain KAGVTQTPRYLIKTRGQQVTLSCSPISGHRSVSWYQQTPGQGLQFLFEYFSETQRNKGNFPGRFSGRQFSNSRSEMNVSTLELGDSALYLCASSVAGSAYEQYFGPGTRLTVT.

This clone was observed a few times. The chain carries TRBV7-9 and TRBJ1-5; TRBD1 aligns across 8 bases. Germline values: CDR1 SEHNR, CDR2 FQNEAQ (reference sequence). The CDR3 is 14 amino acids. J was trimmed by 6 bases and V by 5 bases; bases with no gene match: 6. CDR3 bases: TGTGCCAGCAGCGAGACAGGGGTGGGTCAGCCCCAGCATTTT. Amino acid sequence: CASSETGVGQPQHF.

V and J are TRBV24-1 and TRBJ1-5; unclear D gene. Between the trimmed V and J ends, which lost 6 bases and 2 bases, there was a span of 13 bases. Germline V gene data show CDR1 as KGHDR and CDR2 as SFDVKD. The CDR3 length is 15 residues. The CDR3 sequence is CATSPAGQGNQPQHF. The CDR3 DNA reads as TGTGCCACCAGTCCGGCCGGCCAGGGCAATCAGCCCCAGCATTTT.

In nucleotides, the CDR3 is TGCGCCAGCAGCTTGTCATCGGGAGAAGCCTACGAGCAGTACTTC. It yields the protein CASSLSSGEAYEQYF. The V and J genes are TRBV5-1 and TRBJ2-7; perhaps TRBD2 as D (6 bases). Germline V gene data show CDR1 as SGHRS and CDR2 as YFSETQ. The ends were cut back, 1 base at V and 2 bases at J, with 13 bases in the middle. The CDR3 contains 15 residues. Full variable domain (rest looked up from reference TRBV5-1 and TRBJ2-7): KAGVTQTPRYLIKTRGQQVTLSCSPISGHRSVSWYQQTPGQGLQFLFEYFSETQRNKGNFPGRFSGRQFSNSRSEMNVSTLELGDSALYLCASSLSSGEAYEQYFGPGTRLTVT.

The gene calls are TRBV6-1 and TRBJ1-1; D gene uncertain. The V and J ends lost 4 bases and 3 bases respectively, with 18 bases between them. CDR1 is MNHNS and CDR2 is SASEGT in the germline V gene. CDR3 length equals 16 residues. The CDR3, as DNA: TGTGCCAGCAGTGCGACCGAGAGACACCGGCACACTGAAGCTTTCTTT. It specifies CASSATERHRHTEAFF.